The following is a T cell receptor beta chain sequence with its context. Per germline, CDR1 PRHDT and CDR2 FYEKMQ (reference sequence). The CDR3 spans 16 residues. With 4 bases removed from V and 6 bases from J, the gap between germline ends came to 21 bases. This specimen belongs to a study of blood T cell repertoires in COVID-19. Sequencing used immunoSEQ multiplex PCR; TCRdb keeps in-frame clones, though not all of them. This table has around 160,000 clones, approximately 91% appearing once. The chain uses TRBV13 and TRBJ1-2; tentative D call: TRBD1 (6 bases). The sequenced sample was peripheral blood. The origin of this receptor is a human donor in a cohort sampled during active COVID-19. The CDR3 sequence is CASSSLGDRRTDGYTF. The CDR3 region has the DNA TGTGCCAGCAGCTCTTTAGGGGACCGCAGGACAGATGGCTACACCTTC.